Shown below are 32 T cell receptor beta chains from a single sample sequenced in a study of beta chain features in type 1 diabetes. Expressed TCRB transcripts were sequenced after all isolated RNA was converted to cDNA. TCRdb's table, derived via immunoSEQ multiplex PCR, lists solely in-frame clones and lacks some. The sample contains approximately 380,000 clones, about 15% of which appear only once. The sample taken for sequencing was naive CD4+ T cells from blood. All receptors derive from a woman younger than 35 in good health.

This chain links TRBV15 with TRBJ1-4; TRBD1 is a possible D gene (5 bases). Germline V gene lookup returns CDR1 LNHNV and CDR2 YYDKDF (reference sequence). Between the trimmed V and J ends, which lost 0 bases and 8 bases, there was a span of 19 bases. CDR3 size: 17 residues. The CDR3 loop reads CATSRDSLPGRDEKLFF. The CDR3 nucleotides read TGTGCCACCAGCAGAGATAGTCTCCCAGGGAGGGACGAAAAACTGTTTTTT.

The V gene is TRBV14, the J gene TRBJ2-5; 11 bases align to TRBD2. From germline, CDR1 is SGHDN and CDR2 FVKESK. The V and J ends lost 3 bases and 6 bases, in that order; junction bases with no gene match: 6. CDR3 size: 15 residues. The DNA for the CDR3 is TGTGCCAGCAGCCAGGGACTAGCGGTGGAGAAGACCCAGTACTTC. This translates into CASSQGLAVEKTQYF.

This clone was recorded a few times. The genes are TRBV30 and TRBJ1-1; D is undetermined. The CDR3 length is 11 residues. Germline V gives CDR1 GTSNPN, CDR2 SVGIG (reference sequence). The ends were cut back, 4 bases at V and 8 bases at J, with 11 bases in the middle. The CDR3 DNA reads TGTGCCTGGACCCTCTCCGGGGAAGCTTTCTTT. This sequence encodes CAWTLSGEAFF.

The V call is TRBV18, the J call TRBJ2-5, with TRBD2 matching over 9 bases. This CDR3 is built from 15 residues. Trimming at V came to 3 bases and at J to 4 bases, leaving 6 bases not matched to a gene. Germline V gene sequence: CDR1 KGHSH, CDR2 LQKENI. CDR3 nucleotide sequence: TGTGCCAGCTCACCCTTTAGCGGGAGCAGAGAGACCCAGTACTTC. Translation: CASSPFSGSRETQYF.

The chain carries TRBV6-6 and TRBJ1-1; TRBD1 matches 7 bases. CDR1 and CDR2 (germline): MNHNY, SVGAGI (reference sequence). V lost 7 bases and J lost 2; bases outside the gene matches: 7. The CDR3 consists of 14 residues. CDR3 coding DNA: TGTGCCAGCACTAGGGACAGCCTCAACACTGAAGCTTTCTTT. It translates to CASTRDSLNTEAFF.

V gene TRBV13 combines with J gene TRBJ2-5; TRBD2 aligns across 9 bases. V shed 0 bases and J 4 bases; nucleotides not matched to a gene: 3. The CDR3 has 15 amino acids. Germline lookup yields CDR1 PRHDT and CDR2 FYEKMQ (reference sequence). CDR3 sequence reads: CASSLGVSGRETQYF. In nucleotides, the CDR3 is TGTGCCAGCAGCTTAGGGGTTAGCGGGAGAGAGACCCAGTACTTC.

V and J are TRBV6-5 and TRBJ2-7; 7 bases are a match to TRBD1. Germline values: CDR1 MNHEY, CDR2 SVGAGI. With 6 bases clipped from V and 0 bases from J, the junction kept 8 bases outside the gene matches. The CDR3 loop spans 15 amino acids. The CDR3: CASRRLDRSSYEQYF. CDR3 coding DNA: TGTGCCAGCAGACGCCTGGACAGGAGCTCCTACGAGCAGTACTTC.

This clone was counted only a few times. Other DNA variants within this sample encode the same CDR3. The V gene is TRBV7-9, the J gene TRBJ1-1; no clear D gene. This CDR3 is built from 11 residues. CDR1 is SEHNR, CDR2 FQNEAQ, per germline (reference sequence). V lost 5 bases and J 2 bases, leaving 3 bases between the germline ends. CDR3 region: CASSLNTEAFF. CDR3 DNA sequence: TGTGCCAGCAGCCTTAACACTGAAGCTTTCTTT. Full variable domain (remainder filled in from reference TRBV7-9 and TRBJ1-1): DTGVSQNPRHKITKRGQNVTFRCDPISEHNRLYWYRQTLGQGPEFLTYFQNEAQLEKSRLLSDRFSAERPKGSFSTLEIQRTEQGDSAMYLCASSLNTEAFFGQGTRLTVV.

The chain uses TRBV2 and TRBJ1-5; no clear D. This CDR3 has 11 residues. V lost 1 base, J lost 11 bases, and 6 bases lay in between. Germline CDR1 is SNHLY and CDR2 is FYNNEI. The CDR3 sequence: CASSEGRAQHF. The CDR3 DNA is TGTGCCAGCAGTGAAGGACGGGCCCAGCATTTT.

CDR3 sequence (DNA): TGTGCCAGTAGAAGAACAGGGGGATTCACCGGGGAGCTGTTTTTT. It specifies CASRRTGGFTGELFF. V and J are TRBV19 and TRBJ2-2, with 8 bases fitting TRBD1. The CDR3 totals 15 residues. CDR1 and CDR2 (germline): LNHDA, SQIVND (reference sequence). The J segment lost 4 bases and the V segment lost 6 bases, leaving 7 bases of the junction unmatched.

This clone was found a few times. V gene TRBV5-4 combines with J gene TRBJ1-1; D gene ambiguous. The CDR3 consists of 14 residues. The V gene's germline CDR1 is SGHNT and CDR2 YYREEE (reference sequence). V dropped 1 base and J dropped 5 bases, with 12 bases sitting between them. The CDR3 DNA reads TGTGCCAGCAGCTTGCTCGGAGGGAGGACTGAAGCTTTCTTT. Translation gives CASSLLGGRTEAFF. The entire variable domain, with the rest obtained from reference TRBV5-4 and TRBJ1-1, is as follows: ETGVTQSPTHLIKTRGQQVTLRCSSQSGHNTVSWYQQALGQGPQFIFQYYREEENGRGNFPPRFSGLQFPNYSSELNVNALELDDSALYLCASSLLGGRTEAFFGQGTRLTVV.

The chain has TRBV18 and TRBJ1-1, with TRBD1 as a possible D gene (6 bases). Trimming took 6 bases from V and 1 from J, leaving 15 bases between them. The germline CDR1 and CDR2 sequences are KGHSH and LQKENI. The CDR3 covers 15 residues. The CDR3 bases are TGTGCCAGCTCGCGGACAGCTGGACAGAACACTGAAGCTTTCTTT. Protein: CASSRTAGQNTEAFF.

CDR3 bases: TGTGCCAGCTCACCACGCTCTCAGGGCGGGAGTCAGGGTGAGCAGTACTTC. Protein sequence: CASSPRSQGGSQGEQYF. The chain carries TRBV18 and TRBJ2-7; the match to TRBD2 covers 7 bases. This CDR3 has 17 residues. V dropped 1 base and J dropped 7; count of bases not matched to a gene: 16. Looked up from germline, CDR1 is KGHSH and CDR2 is LQKENI.

This clone was observed a few times. The V and J genes are TRBV14 and TRBJ2-3; 8 nucleotides line up with TRBD2. Unmatched junction bases numbered 4, after V lost 4 bases and J lost 4 bases. From germline, CDR1 is SGHDN and CDR2 FVKESK. The CDR3 covers 14 residues. The DNA of the CDR3 is TGTGCCAGCAGCCGGGATAGCGGGGCAGATACGCAGTATTTT. This gives the protein CASSRDSGADTQYF.

In its sample, this clone was seen a few times. CDR3 nucleotide sequence: TGTGCCAGCAGCGTAGTCGGGACAGACTACGAGCAGTACTTC. Protein sequence: CASSVVGTDYEQYF. The genes are TRBV9 and TRBJ2-7, with TRBD1 matching 7 bases. V shed 0 bases, J shed 3 bases, and the junction held 3 bases outside the gene matches. The CDR3 covers 14 residues. Germline CDR1 and CDR2: SGDLS and YYNGEE.

A few counts support this clone. The chain uses TRBV10-3 and TRBJ2-5; TRBD2 agrees at 8 bases. The CDR3 extends over 14 amino acids. J gave up 5 bases and V 5 bases, and 7 bases lay outside the gene matches. From germline, CDR1 is ENHRY and CDR2 SYGVKD. CDR3 nucleotides: TGTGCCATCAGTACGACAGCGGGAGCCGAGACCCAGTACTTC. It translates to CAISTTAGAETQYF.

This clone has a handful of counts. This chain joins TRBV6-5 and TRBJ1-5; 7 nucleotides line up with TRBD1. The germline CDR1 and CDR2 sequences are MNHEY and SVGAGI. CDR3 length: 13 residues. V dropped 6 bases and J dropped 6; count of bases not matched to a gene: 5. CDR3 DNA sequence: TGTGCCAGCAGACCCAGGGGGAGTCAGCCCCAGCATTTT. Translating gives CASRPRGSQPQHF.

This clone was counted a few times. The chain is built from TRBV7-9 and TRBJ2-5; D unclear. Trimming took off 1 base at V and 5 bases at J, with 14 bases between the two ends. CDR1 and CDR2 (germline): SEHNR, FQNEAQ (reference sequence). The CDR3 extends over 15 amino acids. The CDR3 DNA reads as TGTGCCAGCAGCTTAGGAACATCCGTCTGGGAGACCCAGTACTTC. Translated, it gives CASSLGTSVWETQYF. The full variable domain, in which reference TRBV7-9 and TRBJ2-5 provide the parts outside the CDR3, is DTGVSQNPRHKITKRGQNVTFRCDPISEHNRLYWYRQTLGQGPEFLTYFQNEAQLEKSRLLSDRFSAERPKGSFSTLEIQRTEQGDSAMYLCASSLGTSVWETQYFGPGTRLLVL.

The genes are TRBV25-1 and TRBJ2-1; 7 nucleotides line up with TRBD1. V dropped 2 bases and J dropped 13; count of bases not matched to a gene: 14. The length of the CDR3 is 15 residues. CDR1 is MGHDK, CDR2 SYGVNS, per germline. As DNA, the CDR3 is TGTGCCAGCAGTGAAGAGATGGGGACAGTGACCGAACAGTTCTTC. It encodes CASSEEMGTVTEQFF.

The rearrangement uses TRBV7-2 and TRBJ2-1, with 7 bases lining up with TRBD1. With V trimmed by 5 bases and J by 7 bases, 14 bases remained unmatched. From germline, CDR1 is SGHTA and CDR2 FQGNSA. The CDR3 has 16 residues. The CDR3, as DNA: TGTGCCAGCAGCGCTACCGGGACAGAAATTACGAATGAGCAGTTCTTC. Its translation: CASSATGTEITNEQFF.

This clone was counted only a few times. Here the CDR3 reads CASSQVKSSAQETQYF. CDR3 in DNA: TGTGCCAGCAGCCAAGTAAAGTCTAGCGCTCAAGAGACCCAGTACTTC. The chain has TRBV5-4 and TRBJ2-5, with TRBD2 as a possible D gene (6 bases). Germline CDR1 is SGHNT and CDR2 is YYREEE (reference sequence). Trimming removed 4 bases at V and 2 bases at J, with 18 bases between. The CDR3 contains 16 residues.

J is TRBJ2-7 and V is TRBV30; weak D call: TRBD2 (5 bases). The CDR3 runs 15 residues. Germline CDR1 is GTSNPN and CDR2 is SVGIG (reference sequence). Trimming cost V 5 bases and J 2 bases, with 19 bases left between them. CDR3 sequence (DNA): TGTGCCTGGTCGTACGGGAACACAGATACCTACGAGCAGTACTTC. This gives the protein CAWSYGNTDTYEQYF.

Details on this clone: One end of the junction fails to match germline, which may point to a read error. The CDR3 is CASSLIQTATYEQCF. The CDR3 DNA follows: TGTGCCAGCAGCTTAATACAGACAGCCACCTACGAGCAGTGCTTC. The chain has TRBV7-2 and TRBJ2-7; D perhaps matches TRBD1 (5 bases). Germline V gene data show CDR1 as SGHTA and CDR2 as FQGNSA. CDR3 size: 15 residues.

The J gene is TRBJ1-1, the V gene TRBV11-3; the D is unclear. This CDR3 contains 13 residues. V was shortened by 4 bases and J by 0 bases, with 6 bases between the two germline ends. Germline CDR1 SGHNT, CDR2 YENEEA. CDR3 in amino acids: CASSSSVNTEAFF. The CDR3 coding sequence is TGTGCCAGCAGCTCCAGTGTGAACACTGAAGCTTTCTTT.

A few counts support this clone. The gene calls are TRBV25-1 and TRBJ2-2; D is unclear. Trimming pared 1 base from V and 7 bases from J, leaving 10 bases between. The germline V gene encodes CDR1 MGHDK and CDR2 SYGVNS. The CDR3 has 14 residues. CDR3 residues: CASSEFWLDGELFF. The CDR3 DNA sequence: TGTGCCAGCAGTGAATTTTGGCTTGACGGGGAGCTGTTTTTT. The complete variable domain, with remaining parts taken from reference TRBV25-1 and TRBJ2-2, reads EADIYQTPRYLVIGTGKKITLECSQTMGHDKMYWYQQDPGMELHLIHYSYGVNSTEKGDLSSESTVSRIRTEHFPLTLESARPSHTSQYLCASSEFWLDGELFFGEGSRLTVL.

The chain links TRBV7-2 to TRBJ2-3; 8 nucleotides line up with TRBD1. Germline trimming cut 2 bases from V and 1 base from J; bases unmatched to any gene: 5. This CDR3 is 16 amino acids long. Germline CDR1 and CDR2: SGHTA and FQGNSA. CDR3 DNA: TGTGCCAGCAGCTTACCGGTGGGACAGGGCACAGATACGCAGTATTTT. It specifies CASSLPVGQGTDTQYF. Complete variable domain (other parts from reference TRBV7-2 and TRBJ2-3): GAGVSQSPSNKVTEKGKDVELRCDPISGHTALYWYRQSLGQGLEFLIYFQGNSAPDKSGLPSDRFSAERTGGSVSTLTIQRTQQEDSAVYLCASSLPVGQGTDTQYFGPGTRLTVL.

This clone appeared a few times. The chain is built from TRBV29-1 and TRBJ1-1; D unresolved. Trimming removed 4 bases from V and 5 bases from J, with 8 bases in between. This CDR3 is 11 amino acids long. Germline CDR1 is SQVTM and CDR2 is ANQGSEA. The CDR3 DNA follows: TGCAGCGTTGGGGAGGTGACTGAAGCTTTCTTT. This sequence encodes CSVGEVTEAFF.

This clone showed up just a few times. For the CDR3, the DNA is TGTGCCTGGACCAGGAACACTGAAGCTTTCTTT. Its translation is CAWTRNTEAFF. The chain uses TRBV30 and TRBJ1-1; D unclear. Germline V gene sequence: CDR1 GTSNPN, CDR2 SVGIG (reference sequence). This CDR3 region has 11 residues. The germline V and J ends were trimmed by 4 bases and 1 base, with 4 bases remaining between them.

The chain carries TRBV29-1 and TRBJ1-1, with 9 bases lining up with TRBD1. From germline, CDR1 is SQVTM and CDR2 ANQGSEA. Trimming at V came to 7 bases and at J to 4 bases, leaving 10 bases not matched to a gene. CDR3 length: 14 residues. The CDR3 nucleotides are TGCAGCGCCAAACAGGGGGCGTTAGGCACTGAAGCTTTCTTT. It encodes CSAKQGALGTEAFF.

Only a few counts were recorded for this clone. The rearrangement uses TRBV7-9 and TRBJ2-3; D is possibly TRBD1 (6 bases). Germline V CDR1 and CDR2: SEHNR, FQNEAQ (reference sequence). CDR3 length: 13 residues. V lost 7 bases and J lost 2, with 10 bases in between. The CDR3 loop is CASTGQNTDTQYF. CDR3 sequence (DNA): TGTGCCAGCACCGGACAGAACACAGATACGCAGTATTTT.

This clone was found once. The V call is TRBV7-8, the J call TRBJ2-3, with D possibly matching TRBD2 (5 bases). This CDR3 has 15 residues. Trimming left V 5 bases short and J 5 bases short, with 17 bases between. CDR1 is SGHVS and CDR2 is FQNEAQ in the germline V gene. The CDR3 sequence: CASSLRGKVGDTQYF. DNA for the CDR3: TGTGCCAGCAGCCTTAGAGGGAAAGTGGGAGATACGCAGTATTTT.

The chain has TRBV6-1 and TRBJ2-7; D is perhaps TRBD2 (6 bases). Germline CDR1 reads MNHNS; CDR2 reads SASEGT. Trimming removed 1 base from V and 2 bases from J, with 15 bases in between. The CDR3 consists of 16 residues. CDR3 protein: CASSEGGGILTYEQYF. The CDR3 DNA sequence: TGTGCCAGCAGTGAAGGTGGGGGGATCCTTACCTACGAGCAGTACTTC.